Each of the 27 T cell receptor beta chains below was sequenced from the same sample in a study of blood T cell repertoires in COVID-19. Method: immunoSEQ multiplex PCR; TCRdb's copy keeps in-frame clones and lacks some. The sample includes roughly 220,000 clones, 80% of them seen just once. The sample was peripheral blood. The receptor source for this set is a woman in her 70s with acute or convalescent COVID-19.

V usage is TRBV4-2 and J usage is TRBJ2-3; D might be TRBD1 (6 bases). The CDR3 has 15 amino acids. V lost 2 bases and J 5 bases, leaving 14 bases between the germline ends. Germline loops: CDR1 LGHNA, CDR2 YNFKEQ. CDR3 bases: TGTGCCAGCAGCCAACAGGGGCTTGGGGAAGATACGCAGTATTTT. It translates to CASSQQGLGEDTQYF.

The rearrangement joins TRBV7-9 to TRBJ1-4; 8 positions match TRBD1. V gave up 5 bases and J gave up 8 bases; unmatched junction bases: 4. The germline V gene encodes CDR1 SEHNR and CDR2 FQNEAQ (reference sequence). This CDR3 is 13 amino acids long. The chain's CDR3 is CASSRGQVEKLFF. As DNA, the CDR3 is TGTGCCAGCAGCCGGGGACAGGTGGAAAAACTGTTTTTT.

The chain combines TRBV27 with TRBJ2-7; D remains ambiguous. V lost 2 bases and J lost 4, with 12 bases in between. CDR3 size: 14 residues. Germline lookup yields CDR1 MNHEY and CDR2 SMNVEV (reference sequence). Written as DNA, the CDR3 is TGTGCCAGCAGTTTAAAAGCGACCTTGTACGAGCAGTACTTC. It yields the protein CASSLKATLYEQYF.

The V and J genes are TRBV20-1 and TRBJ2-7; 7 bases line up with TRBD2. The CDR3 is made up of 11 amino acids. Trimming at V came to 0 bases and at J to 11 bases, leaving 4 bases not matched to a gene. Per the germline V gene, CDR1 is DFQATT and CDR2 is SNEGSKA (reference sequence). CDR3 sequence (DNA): TGCAGTGCTAGAGATCCCAGCGGGGAGTACTTC. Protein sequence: CSARDPSGEYF.

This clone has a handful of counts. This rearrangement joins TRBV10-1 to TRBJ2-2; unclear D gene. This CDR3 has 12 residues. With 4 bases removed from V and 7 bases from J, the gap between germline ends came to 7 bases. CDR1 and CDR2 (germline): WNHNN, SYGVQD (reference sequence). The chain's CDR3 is CASSADYGELFF. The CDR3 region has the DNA TGCGCCAGCAGTGCAGATTACGGGGAGCTGTTTTTT.

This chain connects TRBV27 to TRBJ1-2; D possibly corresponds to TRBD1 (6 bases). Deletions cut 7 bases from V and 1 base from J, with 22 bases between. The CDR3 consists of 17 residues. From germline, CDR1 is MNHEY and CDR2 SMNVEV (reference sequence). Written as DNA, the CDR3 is TGTGCCAGCACCACATGGGGGGGGCGGGGAATTAACTATGGCTACACCTTC. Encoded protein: CASTTWGGRGINYGYTF.

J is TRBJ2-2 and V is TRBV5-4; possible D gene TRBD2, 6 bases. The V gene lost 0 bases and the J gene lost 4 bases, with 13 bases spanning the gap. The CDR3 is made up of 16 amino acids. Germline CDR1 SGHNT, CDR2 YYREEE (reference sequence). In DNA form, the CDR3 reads TGTGCCAGCAGCTTGGGGGGGGACCAGGGCACCGGGGAGCTGTTTTTT. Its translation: CASSLGGDQGTGELFF.

The CDR3 sequence is CASSFLRNTEAFF. As DNA, the CDR3 is TGTGCCAGCAGCTTTCTCCGGAACACTGAAGCTTTCTTT. This chain connects TRBV5-5 to TRBJ1-1; D gene uncertain. The germline CDR1 and CDR2 sequences are SGHKS and YYEKEE (reference sequence). Trimming pared 2 bases from V and 1 base from J, leaving 6 bases between. This CDR3 is 13 amino acids long.

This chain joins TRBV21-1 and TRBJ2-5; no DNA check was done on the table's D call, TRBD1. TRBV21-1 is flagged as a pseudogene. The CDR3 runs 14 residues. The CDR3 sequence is CASSEKQGGETQYF. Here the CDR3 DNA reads TGTGCCAGCAGCGAAAAGCAGGGTGGAGAGACCCAGTACTTC.

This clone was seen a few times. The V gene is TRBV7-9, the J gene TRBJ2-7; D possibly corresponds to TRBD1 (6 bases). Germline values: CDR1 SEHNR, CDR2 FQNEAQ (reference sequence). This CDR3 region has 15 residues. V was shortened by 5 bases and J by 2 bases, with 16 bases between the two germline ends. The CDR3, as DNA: TGTGCCAGCAGCACCACAACAGGGAGAACCTACGAGCAGTACTTC. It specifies CASSTTTGRTYEQYF.

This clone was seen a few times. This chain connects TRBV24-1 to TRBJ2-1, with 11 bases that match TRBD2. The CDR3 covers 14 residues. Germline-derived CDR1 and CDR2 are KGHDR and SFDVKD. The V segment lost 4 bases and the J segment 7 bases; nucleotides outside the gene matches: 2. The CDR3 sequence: CATSEGTSGNEQFF. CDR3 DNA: TGTGCCACCAGTGAAGGGACTAGCGGTAATGAGCAGTTCTTC.

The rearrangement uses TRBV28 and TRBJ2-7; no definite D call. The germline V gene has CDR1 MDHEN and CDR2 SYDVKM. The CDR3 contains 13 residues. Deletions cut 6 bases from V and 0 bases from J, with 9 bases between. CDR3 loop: CASSSQSSYEQYF. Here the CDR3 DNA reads TGTGCCAGCAGCTCACAGAGCTCCTACGAGCAGTACTTC. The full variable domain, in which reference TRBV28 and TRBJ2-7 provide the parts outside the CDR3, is DVKVTQSSRYLVKRTGEKVFLECVQDMDHENMFWYRQDPGLGLRLIYFSYDVKMKEKGDIPEGYSVSREKKERFSLILESASTNQTSMYLCASSSQSSYEQYFGPGTRLTVT.

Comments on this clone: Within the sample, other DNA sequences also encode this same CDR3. The CDR3 bases are TGCAGCGTAGCAGGGAACTATGGCTACACCTTC. This codes for CSVAGNYGYTF. The J gene is TRBJ1-2, the V gene TRBV29-1, with D tentatively TRBD1 (5 bases). CDR3 length: 11 amino acids. The germline CDR1 and CDR2 sequences are SQVTM and ANQGSEA. Trimming removed 6 bases from V and 2 bases from J, with 7 bases in between.

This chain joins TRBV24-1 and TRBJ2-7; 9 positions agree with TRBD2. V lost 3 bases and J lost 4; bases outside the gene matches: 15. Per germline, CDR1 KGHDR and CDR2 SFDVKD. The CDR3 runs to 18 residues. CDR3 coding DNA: TGTGCCACCAGTGATCCTTCTCGGGGTAGCGGGAGTAGGTACGAGCAGTACTTC. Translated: CATSDPSRGSGSRYEQYF.

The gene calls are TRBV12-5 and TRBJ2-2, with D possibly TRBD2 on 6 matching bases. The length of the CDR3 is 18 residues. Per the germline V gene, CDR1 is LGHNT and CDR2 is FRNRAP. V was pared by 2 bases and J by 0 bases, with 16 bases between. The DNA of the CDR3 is TGTGCTAGTGGTTTGTCCAGTAGGGGACTCGCGAACACCGGGGAGCTGTTTTTT. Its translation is CASGLSSRGLANTGELFF.

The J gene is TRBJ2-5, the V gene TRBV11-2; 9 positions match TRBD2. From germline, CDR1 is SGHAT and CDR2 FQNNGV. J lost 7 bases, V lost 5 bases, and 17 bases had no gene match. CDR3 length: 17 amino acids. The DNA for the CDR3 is TGTGCCAGCAGCCTTGGGGGGGGTAGCGGGAGTGAATCGACCCAGTACTTC. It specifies CASSLGGGSGSESTQYF.

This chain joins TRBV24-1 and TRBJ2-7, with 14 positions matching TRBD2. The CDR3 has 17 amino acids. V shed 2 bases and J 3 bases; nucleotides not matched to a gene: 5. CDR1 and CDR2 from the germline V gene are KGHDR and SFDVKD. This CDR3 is CATSDSGTSGSLYEQYF. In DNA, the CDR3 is TGTGCCACCAGTGATTCGGGGACTAGCGGGAGTCTCTACGAGCAGTACTTC.

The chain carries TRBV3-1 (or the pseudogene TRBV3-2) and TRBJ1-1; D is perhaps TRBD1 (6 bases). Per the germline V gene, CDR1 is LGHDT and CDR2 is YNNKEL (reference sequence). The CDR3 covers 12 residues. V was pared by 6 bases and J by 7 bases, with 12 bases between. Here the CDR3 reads CASRDIQGEAFF. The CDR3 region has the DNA TGTGCCAGCAGAGATATACAGGGTGAAGCTTTCTTT.

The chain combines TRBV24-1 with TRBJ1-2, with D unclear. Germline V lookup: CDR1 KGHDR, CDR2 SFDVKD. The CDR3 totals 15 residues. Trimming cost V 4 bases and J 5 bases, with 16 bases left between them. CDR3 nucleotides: TGTGCCACCAGTGACTCCGACATGACCTCGTATGGCTACACCTTC. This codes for CATSDSDMTSYGYTF.

The chain's CDR3 is CASSATWTEPYGYTF. The CDR3 DNA sequence: TGTGCCAGCAGCGCTACCTGGACAGAGCCCTATGGCTACACCTTC. This chain joins TRBV28 and TRBJ1-2; possible D gene TRBD1, 6 bases. V lost 6 bases to trimming and J lost 4 bases, with 18 bases between them. The CDR3 loop spans 15 amino acids. The germline V gene encodes CDR1 MDHEN and CDR2 SYDVKM.

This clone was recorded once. The CDR3 region is CASRVAGGSHTGELFF. CDR3 in DNA: TGTGCCAGTAGGGTAGCGGGAGGATCCCACACCGGGGAGCTGTTTTTT. The chain is built from TRBV19 and TRBJ2-2; 10 bases are a match to TRBD2. The V and J ends lost 6 bases and 3 bases, in that order; junction bases with no gene match: 7. This CDR3 contains 16 residues. Germline V gene sequence: CDR1 LNHDA, CDR2 SQIVND (reference sequence).

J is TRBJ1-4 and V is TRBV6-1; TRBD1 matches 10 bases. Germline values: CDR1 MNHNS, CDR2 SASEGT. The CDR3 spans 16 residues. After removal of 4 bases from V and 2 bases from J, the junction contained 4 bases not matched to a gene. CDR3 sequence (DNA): TGTGCCAGCAGTGGACAGGGGGCGCCGACTAATGAAAAACTGTTTTTT. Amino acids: CASSGQGAPTNEKLFF.

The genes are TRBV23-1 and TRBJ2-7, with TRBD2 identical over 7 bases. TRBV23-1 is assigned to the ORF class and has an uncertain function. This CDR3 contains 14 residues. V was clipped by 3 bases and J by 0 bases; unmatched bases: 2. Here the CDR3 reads CASSHIAGSYEQYF. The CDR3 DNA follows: TGCGCCAGCAGTCACATAGCGGGCTCCTACGAGCAGTACTTC.

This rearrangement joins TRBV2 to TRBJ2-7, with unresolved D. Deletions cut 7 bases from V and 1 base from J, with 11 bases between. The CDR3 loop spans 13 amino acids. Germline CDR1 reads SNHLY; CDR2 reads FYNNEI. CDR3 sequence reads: CASKRSPSYEQYF. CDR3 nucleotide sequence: TGTGCCAGCAAGAGAAGTCCATCCTACGAGCAGTACTTC.

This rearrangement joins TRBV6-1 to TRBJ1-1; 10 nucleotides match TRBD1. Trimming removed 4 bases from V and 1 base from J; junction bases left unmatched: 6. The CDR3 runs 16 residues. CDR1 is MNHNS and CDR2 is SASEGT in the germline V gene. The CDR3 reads CASSVDRGVRNTEAFF. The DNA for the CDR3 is TGTGCCAGCAGTGTGGACAGGGGGGTGAGGAACACTGAAGCTTTCTTT.

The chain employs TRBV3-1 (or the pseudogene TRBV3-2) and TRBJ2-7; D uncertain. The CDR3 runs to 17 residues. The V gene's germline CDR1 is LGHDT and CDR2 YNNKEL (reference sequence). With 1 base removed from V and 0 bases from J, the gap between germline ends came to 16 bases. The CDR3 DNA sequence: TGTGCCAGCAGCCAAGGTAACGCCGGGTTCTTCTCCTACGAGCAGTACTTC. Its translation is CASSQGNAGFFSYEQYF.

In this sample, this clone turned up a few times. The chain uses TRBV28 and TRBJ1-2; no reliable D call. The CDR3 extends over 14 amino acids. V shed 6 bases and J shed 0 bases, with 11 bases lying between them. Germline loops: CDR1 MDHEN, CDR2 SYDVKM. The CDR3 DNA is TGTGCCAGCAGCCCCCCGACACCTAACTATGGCTACACCTTC. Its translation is CASSPPTPNYGYTF.